A selection of T cell receptor beta chains follows, all from one sample in a study of Ad26.COV2.S vaccination and SARS-CoV-2 variants. Using immunoSEQ multiplex PCR, the repertoire was profiled, and TCRdb retains in-frame clones only, with some absent. The sample records about 680,000 clones, 89% being singletons. The sample in question was peripheral blood, obtained in a trial of Ad26.COV2.S vaccine versus placebo. The receptor source for this set is a person aged 18-60 years who received the Ad26.COV2.S COVID-19 vaccine or a placebo. Each CDR3 is given with its conserved first and last residue.

CDR3 protein: CASSLLGGNSPLHF
V gene: TRBV27
J gene: TRBJ1-6

CDR3 protein: CASSLEGTGFFEQYF
V gene: TRBV5-1
J gene: TRBJ2-7

CDR3 protein: CASSYSMQGGYGYTF
V gene: TRBV6-5
J gene: TRBJ1-2

CDR3 protein: CASSLGRGQNSPLHF
V gene: TRBV11-2
J gene: TRBJ1-6

CDR3 protein: CASSSRLQETQYF
V gene: TRBV5-4
J gene: TRBJ2-5

CDR3 protein: CASSYSGGVRAKNIQYF
V gene: TRBV6-2/TRBV6-3
J gene: TRBJ2-4

CDR3 protein: CASSYSGGNTIYF
V gene: TRBV6-5
J gene: TRBJ1-3

CDR3 protein: CASSAFSNQPQHF
V gene: TRBV14
J gene: TRBJ1-5

CDR3 protein: CAWSVQGLSGNTIYF
V gene: TRBV30
J gene: TRBJ1-3

CDR3 protein: CASSLGQQLPGELFF
V gene: TRBV27
J gene: TRBJ2-2

CDR3 protein: CASSQDLAAGGGELFF
V gene: TRBV14
J gene: TRBJ2-2

CDR3 protein: CASTRLEGSHGYTF
V gene: TRBV19
J gene: TRBJ1-2

CDR3 protein: CASSPNRDEQYF
V gene: TRBV18
J gene: TRBJ2-7

CDR3 protein: CASSQSPTGGFYGYTF
V gene: TRBV4-2
J gene: TRBJ1-2

CDR3 protein: CASSEGAYEQYF
V gene: TRBV10-1
J gene: TRBJ2-7

CDR3 protein: CASSLAVPGGNQPQHF
V gene: TRBV7-2
J gene: TRBJ1-5

CDR3 protein: CASSIQGYEQYF
V gene: TRBV19
J gene: TRBJ2-7

CDR3 protein: CASSFREGNSPLHF
V gene: TRBV27
J gene: TRBJ1-6

CDR3 protein: CASRGSYEQYF
V gene: TRBV10-3
J gene: TRBJ2-7

CDR3 protein: CAWSVVVTVSSYNEQFF
V gene: TRBV30
J gene: TRBJ2-1

CDR3 protein: CASSLRSGTGYEKLFF
V gene: TRBV7-8
J gene: TRBJ1-4

CDR3 protein: CAWSKTNEQFF
V gene: TRBV30
J gene: TRBJ2-1

CDR3 protein: CAISEPSVNTEAFF
V gene: TRBV10-3
J gene: TRBJ1-1

CDR3 protein: CASSDGQSYNEQFF
V gene: TRBV6-1
J gene: TRBJ2-1

CDR3 protein: CASSLGTSSAHEQFF
V gene: TRBV7-2
J gene: TRBJ2-1

CDR3 protein: CASSRGSPYNEQFF
V gene: TRBV7-3
J gene: TRBJ2-1

CDR3 protein: CASSISNEQFF
V gene: TRBV19
J gene: TRBJ2-1

CDR3 protein: CASSPTSGQETQYF
V gene: TRBV9
J gene: TRBJ2-5

CDR3 protein: CAITSDRVSYGYTF
V gene: TRBV10-3
J gene: TRBJ1-2

CDR3 protein: CASSLVRGGRAFF
V gene: TRBV7-2
J gene: TRBJ1-1

CDR3 protein: CASLGGATDTQYF
V gene: TRBV12-3/TRBV12-4
J gene: TRBJ2-3

CDR3 protein: CASSLARDRDKNSPLHF
V gene: TRBV5-1
J gene: TRBJ1-6

CDR3 protein: CAWSVRRGPQFF
V gene: TRBV30
J gene: TRBJ2-1

CDR3 protein: CASSVGEPPNQPQHF
V gene: TRBV9
J gene: TRBJ1-5

CDR3 protein: CASGSRNTDTQYF
V gene: TRBV5-1
J gene: TRBJ2-3

CDR3 protein: CASRAWGRNTGELFF
V gene: TRBV6-5
J gene: TRBJ2-2

CDR3 protein: CASSNGQTGEAFF
V gene: TRBV25-1
J gene: TRBJ1-1

CDR3 protein: CASSFLGDGEKLFF
V gene: TRBV27
J gene: TRBJ1-4

CDR3 protein: CASSQGRVAPPSDTQYF
V gene: TRBV3-1/TRBV3-2
J gene: TRBJ2-3

CDR3 protein: CASSPLGREGRTDTQYF
V gene: TRBV3-1/TRBV3-2
J gene: TRBJ2-3

CDR3 protein: CASSQVGGGIRSNTQYF
V gene: TRBV4-2
J gene: TRBJ2-3

CDR3 protein: CASSLYGSRQETQYF
V gene: TRBV7-8
J gene: TRBJ2-5

CDR3 protein: CASRSDQGRETQYF
V gene: TRBV19
J gene: TRBJ2-5

CDR3 protein: CASSLDRGQFTDTQYF
V gene: TRBV11-2
J gene: TRBJ2-3

CDR3 protein: CAPSLASTYEQYF
V gene: TRBV2
J gene: TRBJ2-7

CDR3 protein: CASTLGSNQPQHF
V gene: TRBV12-3/TRBV12-4
J gene: TRBJ1-5

CDR3 protein: CATSDSSGGNQPQHF
V gene: TRBV24-1
J gene: TRBJ1-5

CDR3 protein: CASSQVRGDYEQYF
V gene: TRBV4-2
J gene: TRBJ2-7

CDR3 protein: CACSGGAETQYF
V gene: TRBV30
J gene: TRBJ2-5

CDR3 protein: CASSPGLAGGQYF
V gene: TRBV19
J gene: TRBJ2-7

CDR3 protein: CASSLWGAGDNEQFF
V gene: TRBV7-7
J gene: TRBJ2-1

CDR3 protein: CASSQPGQGSPLHF
V gene: TRBV3-1/TRBV3-2
J gene: TRBJ1-6

CDR3 protein: CASSPAGDYGYTF
V gene: TRBV5-1
J gene: TRBJ1-2

CDR3 protein: CASTLDGNTGELFF
V gene: TRBV5-1
J gene: TRBJ2-2

CDR3 protein: CASSPGLWTGVFSYEQYF
V gene: TRBV7-9
J gene: TRBJ2-7

CDR3 protein: CASSQAWASTDTQYF
V gene: TRBV4-2
J gene: TRBJ2-3

CDR3 protein: CASSEGGRLETQYF
V gene: TRBV25-1
J gene: TRBJ2-5